These 8 T cell receptor beta chains were all obtained from the same sample, sequenced in a study of CD8+CD57+ T cells in acquired aplastic anemia. The study profiled TCR beta VDJ and CDR3 using genomic DNA as template. TCRdb reprocessed the reads via MiXCR and lists one record per CDR3 protein. The repertoire holds about 42,000 distinct CDR3 sequences, 65% to 70% seen once, with about 25% in the top ten. The sequenced sample consisted of sorted CD4+, CD8+, or CD8+CD57+ T cells (not recorded which) from PBMCs. The source of these receptors is a human donor in good health, serving as a control.

About this clonotype: An end of the junction does not agree with germline; a read error may underlie this. The V and J genes are TRBV7-2 and TRBJ1-2, with D possibly matching TRBD1 (6 bases). The CDR3 covers 13 residues. Germline lookup yields CDR1 SGHTA and CDR2 FQGNSA. The CDR3 DNA is TGTGCCAGCAGCCTTACAGGGCCTGGTGGCTGCACCTTC. Protein: CASSLTGPGGCTF.

This clonotype showed up just once. The chain recombines TRBV20-1 with TRBJ2-3, with TRBD2 as a possible D gene (6 bases). The CDR3 runs 14 residues. Deletions cut 3 bases from V and 6 bases from J, with 16 bases between. The germline V gene has CDR1 DFQATT and CDR2 SNEGSKA (reference sequence). The CDR3: CSASPGGIRDTQYF. CDR3 nucleotides: TGCAGTGCTAGCCCCGGGGGTATTCGGGATACGCAGTATTTT.

V and J are TRBV7-9 and TRBJ2-7; TRBD2 matches 13 bases. The junction had 4 bases not matched to a gene; V was cut back by 3 bases and J by 5 bases. The CDR3 spans 15 residues. The germline CDR1 and CDR2 sequences are SEHNR and FQNEAQ (reference sequence). CDR3 region: CASSFRLAGGNEQYF. CDR3 sequence (DNA): TGTGCCAGCAGCTTCAGACTAGCGGGGGGCAACGAGCAGTACTTC.

This chain links TRBV5-1 with TRBJ2-5, with D possibly TRBD1 on 5 matching bases. In germline, CDR1 is SGHRS, CDR2 YFSETQ. The CDR3 spans 17 residues. Trimming removed 0 bases at V and 5 bases at J, with 20 bases between. The CDR3 protein is CASSLANRSGSRETQYF. CDR3 coding DNA: TGCGCCAGCAGCTTGGCCAATCGATCAGGGTCCCGGGAGACCCAGTACTTC.

There are many counts of this clonotype. The V call is TRBV4-3, the J call TRBJ2-5, with D uncertain. This CDR3 region has 15 residues. Trimming pared 4 bases from V and 0 bases from J, leaving 12 bases between. Germline loops: CDR1 LGHNA, CDR2 YSLEER. The CDR3 is CASSPERINQETQYF. The CDR3 DNA reads TGCGCCAGCAGCCCCGAGAGGATTAACCAAGAGACCCAGTACTTC.

By share, this clonotype counts as medium-sized. This sequence joins TRBV19 and TRBJ2-7, with unresolved D. CDR3 size: 13 residues. Trimming left V 5 bases short and J 2 bases short, with 10 bases between. The germline CDR1 and CDR2 sequences are LNHDA and SQIVND (reference sequence). CDR3 DNA: TGTGCCAGTAGTCAGACGGAGACCTACGAGCAGTACTTC. Translating it yields CASSQTETYEQYF.

V usage is TRBV7-2 and J usage is TRBJ2-7, with D tentatively TRBD1 (6 bases). The CDR3 is 12 amino acids. Looked up from germline, CDR1 is SGHTA and CDR2 is FQGNSA. V shed 8 bases and J shed 7 bases, with 15 bases lying between them. DNA of the CDR3: TGTGCCAGCCGCCCCCATACAGGGGAGCAGTACTTC. It is translated as CASRPHTGEQYF.

The DNA for the CDR3 is TGTGCCAGCAGGACAGATGCCCCCTACGAGCAGTACTTC. Its translation: CASRTDAPYEQYF. This sequence joins TRBV24-1 and TRBJ2-7; D may be TRBD1 (6 bases). The germline CDR1 and CDR2 sequences are KGHDR and SFDVKD. This CDR3 has 13 amino acids. V lost 11 bases and J 2 bases, leaving 15 bases between the germline ends.